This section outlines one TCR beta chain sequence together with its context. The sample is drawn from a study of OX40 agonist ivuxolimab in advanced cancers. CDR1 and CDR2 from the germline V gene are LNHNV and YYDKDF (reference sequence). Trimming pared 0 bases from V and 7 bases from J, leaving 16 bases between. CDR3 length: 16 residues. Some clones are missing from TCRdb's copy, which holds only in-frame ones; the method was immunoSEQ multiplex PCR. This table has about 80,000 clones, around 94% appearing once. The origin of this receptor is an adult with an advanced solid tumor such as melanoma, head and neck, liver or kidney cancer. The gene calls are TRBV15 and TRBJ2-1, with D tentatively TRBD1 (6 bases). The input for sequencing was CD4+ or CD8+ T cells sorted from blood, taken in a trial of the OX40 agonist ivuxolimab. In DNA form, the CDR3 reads TGTGCCACCAGCAGAGATCGGAGCAGGGGCCGGAATGAGCAGTTCTTC. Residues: CATSRDRSRGRNEQFF. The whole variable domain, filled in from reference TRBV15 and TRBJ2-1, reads DAMVIQNPRYQVTQFGKPVTLSCSQTLNHNVMYWYQQKSSQAPKLLFHYYDKDFNNEADTPDNFQSRRPNTSFCFLDIRSPGLGDTAMYLCATSRDRSRGRNEQFFGPGTRLTVL.